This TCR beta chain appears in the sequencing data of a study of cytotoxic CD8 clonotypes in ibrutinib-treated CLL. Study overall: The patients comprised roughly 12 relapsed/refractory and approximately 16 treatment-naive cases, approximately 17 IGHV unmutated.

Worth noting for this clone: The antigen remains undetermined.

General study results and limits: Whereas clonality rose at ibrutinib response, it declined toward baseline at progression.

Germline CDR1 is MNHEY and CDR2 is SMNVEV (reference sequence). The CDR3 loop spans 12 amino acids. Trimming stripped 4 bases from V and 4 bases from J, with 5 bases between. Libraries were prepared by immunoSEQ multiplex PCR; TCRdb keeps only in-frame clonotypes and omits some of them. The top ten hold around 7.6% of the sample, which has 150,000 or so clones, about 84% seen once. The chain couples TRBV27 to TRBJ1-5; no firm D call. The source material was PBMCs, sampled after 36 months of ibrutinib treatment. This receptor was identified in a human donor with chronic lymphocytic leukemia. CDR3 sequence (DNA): TGTGCCAGCAGTTCCTTAAATCAGCCCCAGCATTTT. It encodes CASSSLNQPQHF.